The 5 T cell receptor beta chains below were found in one sample sequenced in a study of T cell repertoires in cytomegalovirus infection. These receptors' antigens are unknown. TCRdb called the reads again in MiXCR, with one record for every CDR3 protein. The top ten hold 10% to 15% of the sample, which has roughly 990,000 distinct CDR3 sequences, approximately 30% seen once. Sequenced here: cultured CD8+ T cells from PBMCs, sampled from culture after CMV antigen stimulation. These receptors all come from a human donor in good health (CMV status not recorded). Some clones in this sample may be carry-over from other donors' samples.

This chain connects TRBV6-8 to TRBJ1-4, with 11 bases lining up with TRBD1. After removal of 1 base from V and 6 bases from J, the junction contained 10 bases not matched to a gene. Germline assignment: CDR1 MNHGY and CDR2 SAAAGT. The CDR3 consists of 18 residues. The CDR3 is CASSYLRLGTGGDEKLFF. The CDR3 DNA sequence: TGTGCCAGCAGTTACTTAAGGCTGGGGACAGGGGGAGATGAAAAACTGTTTTTT.

The V and J genes are TRBV15 and TRBJ1-4; possibly TRBD1 for D (5 bases). Trimming took off 5 bases at V and 5 bases at J, with 15 bases between the two ends. Germline lookup yields CDR1 LNHNV and CDR2 YYDKDF (reference sequence). The CDR3 is 15 amino acids. CDR3 region: CATSRGRDLNEKLFF. Written as DNA, the CDR3 is TGTGCCACCAGCCGGGGCCGGGACCTCAATGAAAAACTGTTTTTT.

This clonotype was seen at least ten times. The chain is built from TRBV13 and TRBJ2-1; 8 positions match TRBD2. Germline V gene lookup returns CDR1 PRHDT and CDR2 FYEKMQ (reference sequence). With 4 bases clipped from V and 12 bases from J, the junction kept 8 bases outside the gene matches. This CDR3 has 13 residues. CDR3 loop: CASSSPGGARQFF. In DNA, the CDR3 is TGTGCCAGCAGCTCACCCGGGGGGGCAAGGCAGTTCTTC.

The chain employs TRBV15 and TRBJ1-1; possible D gene TRBD1, 6 bases. Germline V gene lookup returns CDR1 LNHNV and CDR2 YYDKDF (reference sequence). This CDR3 comprises 15 residues. V lost 0 bases, J lost 11 bases, and 19 bases lay in between. CDR3 bases: TGTGCCACCAGCAGAGATCCAGGGCGGGGGGCGTTTGCTTTCTTT. It yields the protein CATSRDPGRGAFAFF.

This clonotype was observed a handful of times. The chain carries TRBV20-1 and TRBJ2-3; 12 bases are shared with TRBD2. This CDR3 has 19 residues. Unmatched junction bases numbered 22, after V lost 7 bases and J lost 5 bases. Per the germline V gene, CDR1 is DFQATT and CDR2 is SNEGSKA (reference sequence). CDR3 nucleotides: TGCAGTGTTCGCCCGGGGCTAGCGGGGGGGCCGGTGCCTAAAGATACGCAGTATTTT. This gives the protein CSVRPGLAGGPVPKDTQYF.